This T cell receptor beta chain emerged from a study of T cell responses to AZD1222 COVID-19 vaccine. The study, taken as a whole, reports: Every sample of the repertoires postdated the peak T cell response. Nearly half of unique spike-specific TCRs reportedly avoided B.1.351 and B.1.1.7 mutated regions.

Germline V gene sequence: CDR1 KGHDR, CDR2 SFDVKD. V was shortened by 6 bases and J by 2 bases, with 13 bases between the two germline ends. CDR3 length: 15 amino acids. Of note for this clone: What it binds is not known.

Repertoires were generated with immunoSEQ multiplex PCR, while TCRdb's copy carries only in-frame clones and drops some. The sample carries some 170,000 clones, roughly nine tenths recorded once. The specimen was peripheral blood, collected on day 0 of AZD1222 vaccination. This chain connects TRBV24-1 to TRBJ1-5; a weak D match, TRBD1 (5 bases). This receptor was obtained from an adult in good health. As DNA, the CDR3 is TGTGCCACCAGTAGCAGGGAAGACGGCAATCAGCCCCAGCATTTT. Protein: CATSSREDGNQPQHF.